This T cell receptor (beta chain) was sequenced for a study of CD8 T cells in Susac syndrome. The CDR3 is made up of 16 amino acids. The V gene's germline CDR1 is MNHNS and CDR2 SASEGT. V was pared by 1 base and J by 2 bases, with 11 bases between. Points from the study as a whole: Only a relatively small number of individuals were included in the TCR sequencing and HLA analysis.

Notes on this clonotype: Its antigen remains unidentified.

An amount of RNA that ranged from roughly 0.5 to 1 ug was reverse transcribed with random hexamers. The method of amplification for TCR beta CDR3 was immunoSEQ multiplex PCR, covering 54 Vbeta and 13 Jbeta. TCRdb used MiXCR to reprocess the immunoSEQ multiplex PCR reads, holding one entry per CDR3 protein. The sample records about 140,000 distinct CDR3 sequences, approximately 93% being singletons. CD8+ and CD4+ T cells from blood underwent TCR beta sequencing, which was carried out in a high-throughput format. The TCR originated in a human donor in good health. The sequencing sample was made of CD4+ T cells from PBMCs. The chain has TRBV6-1 and TRBJ2-2; perhaps TRBD1 as D (6 bases). Written as DNA, the CDR3 is TGTGCCAGCAGTGAAGGGTGGGGGACAAACACCGGGGAGCTGTTTTTT. It specifies CASSEGWGTNTGELFF.